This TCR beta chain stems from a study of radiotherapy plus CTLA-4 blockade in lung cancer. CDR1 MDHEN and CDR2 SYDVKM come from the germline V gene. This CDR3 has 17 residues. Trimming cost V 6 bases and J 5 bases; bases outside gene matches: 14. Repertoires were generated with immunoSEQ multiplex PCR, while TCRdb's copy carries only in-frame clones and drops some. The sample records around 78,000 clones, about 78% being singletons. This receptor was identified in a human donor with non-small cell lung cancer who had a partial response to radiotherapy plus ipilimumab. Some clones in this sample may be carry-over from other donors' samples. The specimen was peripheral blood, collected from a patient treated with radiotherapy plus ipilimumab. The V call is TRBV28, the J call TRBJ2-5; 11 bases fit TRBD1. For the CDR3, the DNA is TGTGCCAGCAGACTATTCCCGGGACAGGGGGTAGGGGAGACCCAGTACTTC. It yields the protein CASRLFPGQGVGETQYF.